Below are 20 T cell receptor beta chains sequenced from a single sample in a study of T-cell memory formation after mild COVID-19 (dated by TCRdb to the early 2020s). Receptors were amplified or captured by 5' RACE. For sequencing, an Illumina NovaSeq 6000 was employed. Using fastp at Q25 and MiXCR, TCRdb reprocessed the public reads and kept productive beta chains. Here each entry gathers all rows of one CDR3 protein and keeps the most common genes and DNA. Here the sample has around 200,000 distinct CDR3 sequences; around 9.5% occur a single time. 3.5% to 4% of the sample goes to the ten largest clones. The sequenced sample was PBMCs or a T cell subset sorted from them (not recorded which). The receptor set was obtained from a young man who had mild COVID-19 (a few samples of this study predate the infection). The sample titles of this study are shuffled in the database, so cell type and time point are left out; the donor was told from shared clones.

This clonotype was detected ten times or more. The V call is TRBV19, the J call TRBJ1-2; tentative D call: TRBD1 (6 bases). V was cut by 2 bases and J by 7 bases, with 20 bases left in between. Germline assignment: CDR1 LNHDA and CDR2 SQIVND (reference sequence). The CDR3 has 16 amino acids. The CDR3 spells CASSIPWQGRKSGYTF. The CDR3 region has the DNA TGTGCCAGTAGTATACCGTGGCAGGGGCGAAAGTCTGGCTACACCTTC.

This chain connects TRBV4-2 to TRBJ2-3; 8 bases match TRBD2. After removal of 1 base from V and 0 bases from J, the junction contained 6 bases not matched to a gene. Germline V lookup: CDR1 LGHNA, CDR2 YNFKEQ. The CDR3 consists of 17 residues. The CDR3, as DNA: TGTGCCAGCAGCCAAGTATCCCAGCGGGGGAGCACAGATACGCAGTATTTT. It codes for CASSQVSQRGSTDTQYF.

This chain links TRBV6-2 or TRBV6-3 with TRBJ1-2; D is possibly TRBD1 (6 bases). CDR1 and CDR2 from the germline V gene are MNHEY and SVGEGT. Trimming removed 8 bases from V and 8 bases from J, with 18 bases in between. This CDR3 comprises 13 residues. DNA of the CDR3: TGTGCCAGCTCACCCAACAGGGATGCGGGCTACACCTTC. Protein: CASSPNRDAGYTF.

The chain links TRBV2 to TRBJ2-7; D might be TRBD1 or TRBD2, each matching 6 bases. The CDR3 has 13 amino acids. Trimming took off 0 bases at V and 9 bases at J, with 12 bases between the two ends. The germline gives CDR1 SNHLY, CDR2 FYNNEI. The CDR3 sequence is CASSEARGTRQYV. The CDR3 DNA follows: TGTGCCAGCAGTGAAGCTCGCGGGACAAGGCAGTACGTC.

This clonotype was picked up a small number of times. V and J are TRBV28 and TRBJ2-5; 7 bases align to TRBD1. CDR3 length: 13 residues. After removal of 7 bases from V and 3 bases from J, the junction contained 5 bases not matched to a gene. The germline V gene has CDR1 MDHEN and CDR2 SYDVKM. DNA of the CDR3: TGTGCCAGCATACCGGGACAGAAAGAGACCCAGTACTTC. Its protein product is CASIPGQKETQYF.

As concerns this clonotype: The junction does not match germline at one end; this may be a read error. The chain is built from TRBV6-2 or TRBV6-3 and TRBJ2-1, with 12 bases identical to TRBD2. The CDR3 sequence is 16 residues long. Germline lookup yields CDR1 MNHEY and CDR2 SVGEGT. The CDR3 DNA reads TGTGCCATCAGTCGACTAGCGGGGGCCTCCTACAATGAGCAGTTCTTC. This codes for CAISRLAGASYNEQFF.

The chain recombines TRBV5-6 with TRBJ1-5; D not certain. This CDR3 has 12 amino acids. V gave up 0 bases and J gave up 6 bases, with 4 bases separating them. The germline CDR1 and CDR2 sequences are SGHDT and YYEEEE. CDR3 in DNA: TGTGCCAGCAGCTTGGCTCGTCAGCCCCAGCATTTT. Translated, it gives CASSLARQPQHF.

This clonotype was observed a handful of times. The rearrangement uses TRBV2 and TRBJ1-1, with 9 bases aligning to TRBD1. Germline trimming cut 7 bases from V and 4 bases from J; bases unmatched to any gene: 10. The CDR3 contains 15 residues. Germline V CDR1 and CDR2: SNHLY, FYNNEI. In DNA form, the CDR3 reads TGTGCCAGCATGGGACAGGGCTTTGAAGGCACTGAAGCTTTCTTT. Amino acid sequence: CASMGQGFEGTEAFF.

This clonotype was observed at least ten times. The rearrangement joins TRBV12-3 or TRBV12-4 to TRBJ2-7; D not resolved. V was clipped by 1 base and J by 3 bases, with 10 bases between them. The CDR3 runs to 14 residues. CDR3 sequence (DNA): TGTGCCAGCAGTTTAGGGCTCATAAACTACGAGCAGTACGTC. Its translation is CASSLGLINYEQYV.

The chain employs TRBV14 and TRBJ2-2, with unresolved D. V was pared by 4 bases and J by 6 bases, with 18 bases between. CDR3 length: 16 amino acids. CDR1 is SGHDN and CDR2 is FVKESK in the germline V gene. CDR3 DNA sequence: TGTGCCAGCAGCCGCCTGGCGGCCACGGGCCCCGGGGAGCTGTTTTTT. Its translation is CASSRLAATGPGELFF.

This clonotype occurred many times. The chain links TRBV2 to TRBJ2-7; possible D gene TRBD2, 6 bases. Germline values: CDR1 SNHLY, CDR2 FYNNEI. V was pared by 4 bases and J by 3 bases, with 10 bases between. This CDR3 contains 13 residues. The CDR3: CASSAGVSYEQYF. The CDR3 DNA reads TGTGCCAGCAGTGCGGGGGTTAGCTACGAGCAGTACTTC. Supplemented by reference TRBV2 and TRBJ2-7, the full variable domain reads EPEVTQTPSHQVTQMGQEVILRCVPISNHLYFYWYRQILGQKVEFLVSFYNNEISEKSEIFDDQFSVERPDGSNFTLKIRSTKLEDSAMYFCASSAGVSYEQYFGPGTRLTVT.

The rearrangement joins TRBV20-1 to TRBJ2-5; D could derive from TRBD1 or TRBD2 (6 bases each). The CDR3 sequence is 12 residues long. V lost 5 bases to trimming and J lost 5 bases, with 12 bases between them. Germline V lookup: CDR1 DFQATT, CDR2 SNEGSKA (reference sequence). CDR3 region: CSAPGGGETQYF. The DNA of the CDR3 is TGCAGTGCTCCTGGAGGGGGGGAGACCCAGTACTTC.

The rearrangement links TRBV4-3 to TRBJ2-7; no firm D call. The CDR3 has 15 residues. V was cut by 6 bases and J by 0 bases, with 15 bases left in between. Germline V gene lookup returns CDR1 LGHNA and CDR2 YSLEER. CDR3 amino acids: CASRLGRYSSYEQYF. In DNA form, the CDR3 reads TGCGCCAGCAGACTCGGGCGGTATAGCTCCTACGAGCAGTACTTC.

This clonotype was counted a few times. The chain employs TRBV6-6 and TRBJ2-5; weak D call: TRBD2 (6 bases). Germline V gene data show CDR1 as MNHNY and CDR2 as SVGAGI (reference sequence). The CDR3 spans 13 residues. Trimming took off 6 bases at V and 1 base at J, with 9 bases between the two ends. The CDR3 sequence is CASRGLGQETQYF. In DNA, the CDR3 is TGTGCCAGCAGGGGACTCGGCCAAGAGACCCAGTACTTC.

The chain joins TRBV5-1 to TRBJ2-2; D gene unclear. V lost 0 bases, J lost 5 bases, and 17 bases lay in between. Germline V gene lookup returns CDR1 SGHRS and CDR2 YFSETQ. The CDR3 runs to 17 residues. Written as DNA, the CDR3 is TGCGCCAGCAGCTTGGGAGCTGGGCAGGTGGCTACCGGGGAGCTGTTTTTT. Translated, it gives CASSLGAGQVATGELFF.

A few counts support this clonotype. The chain combines TRBV12-3 or TRBV12-4 with TRBJ2-7; the D gene is possibly TRBD1 (6 bases). Between the trimmed V and J ends, which lost 5 bases and 2 bases, there was a span of 16 bases. The CDR3 length is 15 residues. The CDR3 loop is CASSSWGQTTYEQYF. CDR3 nucleotides: TGTGCCAGCAGTAGCTGGGGGCAGACCACCTACGAGCAGTACTTC.

This clonotype came up a few times. This chain links TRBV5-1 with TRBJ1-2; unclear D gene. The CDR3 loop spans 13 amino acids. Trimming took 4 bases from V and 4 from J, leaving 11 bases between them. Germline V gives CDR1 SGHRS, CDR2 YFSETQ. The CDR3 bases are TGCGCCAGCAGCGGAGTCAGGTCCTATGGCTACACCTTC. Translated, it gives CASSGVRSYGYTF. Based on the CDR3 plus reference TRBV5-1 and TRBJ1-2, the full variable domain is KAGVTQTPRYLIKTRGQQVTLSCSPISGHRSVSWYQQTPGQGLQFLFEYFSETQRNKGNFPGRFSGRQFSNSRSEMNVSTLELGDSALYLCASSGVRSYGYTFGSGTRLTVV.

This clonotype was seen ten or more times. The V and J genes are TRBV24-1 and TRBJ2-1; D is unclear. The CDR3 contains 12 residues. Germline CDR1 and CDR2: KGHDR and SFDVKD. V gave up 1 base and J gave up 7 bases, with 4 bases separating them. The CDR3 DNA is TGTGCCACCAGTGATTTCCGAAATGAGCAGTTCTTC. Protein product: CATSDFRNEQFF.

This clonotype has a count of ten or more. The V call is TRBV7-2, the J call TRBJ2-3; D is unresolved. Germline loops: CDR1 SGHTA, CDR2 FQGNSA. Between the trimmed V and J ends, which lost 4 bases and 3 bases, there was a span of 5 bases. CDR3 size: 12 residues. The CDR3, as DNA: TGTGCCAGCAGCTCCTTTACAGATACGCAGTATTTT. Amino acid sequence: CASSSFTDTQYF.

The chain has TRBV5-1 and TRBJ2-3; 11 nucleotides match TRBD2. V lost 4 bases and J lost 3; bases outside the gene matches: 4. The CDR3 contains 15 residues. Germline loops: CDR1 SGHRS, CDR2 YFSETQ. The CDR3 DNA follows: TGCGCCAGCAGCACTAGCGGGGGCGCGACAGATACGCAGTATTTT. Amino acid sequence: CASSTSGGATDTQYF.